This section outlines one T cell receptor (beta chain) sequence together with its context. Its antigen is not known. The CDR3 is 15 amino acids. Germline V lookup: CDR1 MGHDK, CDR2 SYGVNS. TCR beta cDNA was generated via 5'RACE template switching incorporating UMIs. TCRdb reprocessed the 5' RACE reads and reports one entry per CDR3 protein, with no DNA. The sample has 200,000 to 300,000 distinct CDR3 sequences. This record belongs to a study of T cells expressing NK-cell markers. In the study overall: Seven donors tested HCMV-seropositive and one tested seronegative among the eight sequenced. Study-wide results and caveats: Expanded clones of NKG2C+ T cells had an unclear HCMV specificity.

Sequenced input: blood T cells: a sorted CD56 or NKG2C T cell subset, CD4+ or CD8+ T cells, or bulk PBMC T cells (not recorded which). This receptor was identified in a woman aged 18 to 69 in good health. The chain is built from TRBV25-1 and TRBJ2-3; TCRdb picks TRBD2, but there is no DNA to check that call. This CDR3 reads CASRSGGESTDTQYF.